A selection of T cell receptor beta chains follows, all from one sample in a study of CD8 T cells in ankylosing spondylitis. TCRdb independently ran MiXCR on the 5' RACE reads; one entry per CDR3 protein. Here the sample spans around 890,000 distinct CDR3 sequences, approximately 12% being singletons. Specimen: blood, either unsorted or a sorted T cell fraction (not recorded which). These receptors were obtained from a male donor with ankylosing spondylitis. The conserved cysteine and the conserved F or W are not part of the CDR3 here. A D gene is named only where the DNA matches it firmly.

TRBJ2-7 | TRBV30 | NA | AWRQRREQY
TRBJ2-7 | TRBV7-2 | NA | ASSLSSGISYEQY
TRBJ2-7 | TRBV7-2 | NA | ASSLVIQGLYEQY
TRBJ2-3 | TRBV4-3 | NA | ASSQERHTDTQY
TRBJ1-2 | TRBV18 | NA | ASSPQGGQYGYT
TRBJ2-7 | TRBV11-2 | NA | ASSLAWGNTYEQY
TRBJ1-5 | TRBV30 | TRBD1 | AWGQGVGPQH
TRBJ2-7 | TRBV5-6 | NA | ASSPGTRDPGSYEQY
TRBJ1-5 | TRBV7-9 | TRBD1 | ASSHWTGADQPQH
TRBJ2-2 | TRBV4-2 | NA | ASSLRGDSANTGELF
TRBJ2-7 | TRBV5-1 | NA | ASSPQGFTYEQY
TRBJ2-7 | TRBV7-9 | NA | ASSLGLVQEQY
TRBJ2-4 | TRBV7-2 | TRBD2 | ASSYERGPKNIQY